A selection of T cell receptor beta chains follows, all from one sample in a study of cytomegalovirus exposure and HLA in healthy donors. Assay used: immunoSEQ multiplex PCR; TCRdb lists only in-frame clones, some missing. The sample includes roughly 140,000 clones, 60% to 80% of them seen just once. Sequenced material: PBMCs. The receptors here all came from a male donor in good health and CMV-seronegative. The CDR3 runs from the conserved cysteine through the conserved F or W. D genes are given only for firm matches. Some rows mark clone size as missing; the rest say once, few, many or name a class of expanded clone.

V	D	size	J	DNA	CDR3
TRBV5-4	-	-	TRBJ2-6	TGTGCCAGCAGCTTTAGGGGGGGCGGAGGGGCCAACGTCCTGACTTTC	CASSFRGGGGANVLTF
TRBV11-2	TRBD1	-	TRBJ2-3	TGTGCCAGCAGCTTAGTAAGGACAGGGGGAAGCACAGATACGCAGTATTTT	CASSLVRTGGSTDTQYF
TRBV2	TRBD1	-	TRBJ1-1	TGTGCCAGCATTAAGGACAGGGCCGACACTGAAGCTTTCTTT	CASIKDRADTEAFF
TRBV7-9	TRBD1	-	TRBJ2-5	TGTTCCAGCAGCCTTGACAGGACAGGAGAGACCCAGTACTTC	CSSSLDRTGETQYF
TRBV12-5	TRBD2	-	TRBJ2-3	TGTGCTAGTGTTGAGCGGGGGGGCGGCCCTGCAGATACGCAGTATTTT	CASVERGGGPADTQYF
TRBV11-2	TRBD1	-	TRBJ1-4	TGTGCCAGCGTTCGGACAGGTTTGACTAATGAAAAACTGTTTTTT	CASVRTGLTNEKLFF
TRBV9	TRBD2	-	TRBJ2-1	TGTGCCAGCAGCGCAGGACTAGCGGGGAGGGGTGAGTTCTTC	CASSAGLAGRGEFF
TRBV4-1	-	few	TRBJ1-5	TGCGCCAGCAGTCGACAGCTTAGGGATCAGCCCCAGCATTTT	CASSRQLRDQPQHF
TRBV28	-	-	TRBJ2-2	TGTGCCAGCAGTTTAGCTTCCAGGGCCGGCGGGGAGCTGTTTTTT	CASSLASRAGGELFF
TRBV6-5	-	-	TRBJ2-7	TGTGCCAGCAGGGACCGGACAGAAAGCTACGAGCAGTACTTC	CASRDRTESYEQYF
TRBV11-1	TRBD1	few	TRBJ2-1	TGTGCCAGCGGCATGGACAGGGCGAATGAGCAGTTCTTC	CASGMDRANEQFF
TRBV30	-	-	TRBJ2-4	TGTGCCTGGAACGGTGTGCTAGCCAAAAACATTCAGTACTTC	CAWNGVLAKNIQYF
TRBV5-1	TRBD1	-	TRBJ2-5	TGCGCCAGCAGCTTGGCGGACAGGGGATGGGAGACCCAGTACTTC	CASSLADRGWETQYF
TRBV7-8	-	-	TRBJ1-1	TGTGCCAGCAGCTTAATGGCGCTAGGGGTAGGTCTTACGAACACTGAAGCTTTCTTT	CASSLMALGVGLTNTEAFF
TRBV11-2	TRBD1	-	TRBJ1-1	TGTGCCAGCAGGGGACAGGCGATGAACACTGAAGCTTTCTTT	CASRGQAMNTEAFF
TRBV5-1	-	-	TRBJ2-7	TGCGCCAGCAGCTCAACAGGGCGAAGCTCCTACGAGCAGTACTTC	CASSSTGRSSYEQYF
TRBV7-9	-	-	TRBJ1-1	TGTTCCAGCAGCCCCCCGCCACTGAAGAACACTGAAGCTTTCTTT	CSSSPPPLKNTEAFF
TRBV19	-	-	TRBJ2-7	TGTGCCAGTAGTACCCTTGCAGGGACAAACTACGAGCAGTACTTC	CASSTLAGTNYEQYF
TRBV6-5	-	-	TRBJ1-2	TGTGCCAGCAGCAACGGGGGTGGCTATGGCTACACCTTC	CASSNGGGYGYTF
TRBV2	TRBD2	-	TRBJ2-2	TGTGCCACCCGGCGGGAGGTCACGGGGGAGCTGTTTTTT	CATRREVTGELFF